A selection of T cell receptor beta chains follows, all from one sample in a study of shared clonotypes between healthy human individuals. Using immunoSEQ multiplex PCR, the repertoire was profiled, and TCRdb retains in-frame clones only, with some absent. The table has approximately 100,000 clones, about 72% seen once. The specimen was memory CD8+ T cells sorted from blood. The receptor source for this set is a woman aged 30 to 39 in good health. CDR3s include the opening cysteine and the closing phenylalanine or tryptophan. D genes are given only for firm matches. Rows may omit the clone size; those that give it use once, few, many or a size class.

TRBJ1-2,TRBD1,13,few,TRBV5-4,TGTGCCAGCAGACAGGGGGGACACTATGGCTACACCTTC,CASRQGGHYGYTF
TRBJ2-4,.,13,few,TRBV19,TGTGCCAGTATGACACTAGCCAAAAACATTCAGTACTTC,CASMTLAKNIQYF
TRBJ2-7,TRBD2,15,.,TRBV7-9,TGTGCCAGCAGCTCCAGCGGGGGCAGCTCCTACGAGCAGTACTTC,CASSSSGGSSYEQYF
TRBJ1-1,TRBD1,16,.,TRBV6-6,TGTGCCAGCAGCAACCTCCGACAGGGGGCGCGTACTGAAGCTTTCTTT,CASSNLRQGARTEAFF
TRBJ2-3,.,17,.,TRBV5-1,TGCGCCAGCAGCCCCCCTGAGTCACCCCGGTGGCCAGATACGCAGTATTTT,CASSPPESPRWPDTQYF
TRBJ2-7,.,17,many,TRBV28,TGTGCCAGCAGTTTATTTGGTGGGCCTACTAGCTCCTACGAGCAGTACTTC,CASSLFGGPTSSYEQYF
TRBJ2-7,.,13,.,TRBV7-6,TGTGCCAGCAGCTCGGGGGTTAGGGACGAGCAGTACTTC,CASSSGVRDEQYF
TRBJ2-6,TRBD1,16,.,TRBV4-2,TGTGCCAGCAGCACGCAGGGGGCGTCTGGGGCCAACGTCCTGACTTTC,CASSTQGASGANVLTF
TRBJ1-1,TRBD1,15,.,TRBV6-1,TGTGCCAGCAGTGAAAACCAGGGACAGGGCACTGAAGCTTTCTTT,CASSENQGQGTEAFF
TRBJ2-2,TRBD1,14,.,TRBV7-9,TGTGCCAGCAGCTTTCAGGGGGCAACCGGGGAGCTGTTTTTT,CASSFQGATGELFF
TRBJ1-2,.,11,.,TRBV5-1,TGCGCCAGCAGGGACAACTATGGCTACACCTTC,CASRDNYGYTF
TRBJ2-7,TRBD2,18,few,TRBV7-9,TGTGCCAGCAGCTCATCGACTAGCGGGAGGGACGGCACCTACGAGCAGTACTTC,CASSSSTSGRDGTYEQYF
TRBJ1-1,.,16,once,TRBV21-1,TGTGCCAGCAGTCGGCGGATAGCTACAATTCGCACTGAAGCTTTCTTT,CASSRRIATIRTEAFF
TRBJ2-1,.,13,.,TRBV7-2,TGTGCCAGCAGCCCCTACCTAAACAATGAGCAGTTCTTC,CASSPYLNNEQFF
TRBJ2-7,TRBD2,15,.,TRBV7-9,TGTGCCAGCAGCTTACCTAGCGGGGAGTACTACGAGCAGTACTTC,CASSLPSGEYYEQYF
TRBJ2-1,TRBD2,14,many,TRBV19,TGTGCCAGTGTTACCGGGGGGGCCTACAATGAGCAGTTCTTC,CASVTGGAYNEQFF
TRBJ1-3,.,13,.,TRBV6-6,TGTGCCAGCACCCCCGAAGTCGGAAACACCATATATTTT,CASTPEVGNTIYF
TRBJ1-1,TRBD1,15,.,TRBV11-1,TGTGCCAGCAGCTATACTGGGACAGGGAGGTCTGAAGCTTTCTTT,CASSYTGTGRSEAFF
TRBJ2-7,.,16,.,TRBV19,TGTGCCAGTAGTATAGCAGTAGCGACGAGCTCCTACGAGCAGTACTTC,CASSIAVATSSYEQYF
TRBJ2-1,.,20,.,TRBV13,TGTGCCAGCAGCCTCGTAGGGCGGCTGCGAGCGGAACCCTCCTACAATGAGCAGTTCTTC,CASSLVGRLRAEPSYNEQFF
TRBJ2-7,.,18,.,TRBV7-9,TGTGCCAGCAGCGCAGGAGGCAGGCTCGCTTCGAGCTCCTACGAGCAGTACTTC,CASSAGGRLASSSYEQYF
TRBJ2-3,.,16,.,TRBV14,TGTGCCAGCAGCCAAGAAGGCAGTCTGCTCACAGATACGCAGTATTTT,CASSQEGSLLTDTQYF
TRBJ1-2,.,11,.,TRBV29-1,TGCAGCGTTGTGGGCGAGGATGGCTACACCTTC,CSVVGEDGYTF
TRBJ2-7,.,13,.,TRBV4-1,TGCGCCAGCAGTCCCCGGGGCTCCTACGAGCAGTACTTC,CASSPRGSYEQYF
TRBJ2-3,.,16,many,TRBV6-4,TGTGCCAGCAGTGACTCTCCTAGCTCTACGGTAGATACGCAGTATTTT,CASSDSPSSTVDTQYF
TRBJ2-5,TRBD2,14,.,TRBV9,TGTGCCAGCAGCCATACTAGCGATCAAGAGACCCAGTACTTC,CASSHTSDQETQYF
TRBJ2-3,.,17,few,TRBV14,TGTGCCAGCAGCCAAGAAGGCAGGGCCTATAATACAGATACGCAGTATTTT,CASSQEGRAYNTDTQYF
TRBJ1-1,.,16,.,TRBV6-1,TGTGCCAGCAGTGAAGCGCAGGGGCAGGGTAGCACTGAAGCTTTCTTT,CASSEAQGQGSTEAFF
TRBJ2-1,.,13,.,TRBV14,TGTGCCAGCAGCCAAGAAGGGTGGCATGAGCAGTTCTTC,CASSQEGWHEQFF
TRBJ2-7,TRBD2,14,few,TRBV28,TGTGCCACCGCTGGACTAGCGGGCGGTAACGAGCAGTACTTC,CATAGLAGGNEQYF
TRBJ1-1,.,12,.,TRBV5-4,TGTGCCAGCAGCGGCGGACACACTGAAGCTTTCTTT,CASSGGHTEAFF
TRBJ2-3,TRBD2,17,.,TRBV7-2,TGTGCCAGCAGCTCCCCTCTACTAGCGGGAGTTTCCGATACGCAGTATTTT,CASSSPLLAGVSDTQYF
TRBJ2-1,TRBD2,18,.,TRBV18,TGTGCCAGCTCGATCTTTACTAGCGTTTCCTTCTCCTACAATGAGCAGTTCTTC,CASSIFTSVSFSYNEQFF
TRBJ1-1,TRBD1,19,.,TRBV7-9,TGTGCCAGCAGCGGGGACCGACAGGGGCCTAGCTTCATGAACACTGAAGCTTTCTTT,CASSGDRQGPSFMNTEAFF
TRBJ2-1,TRBD2,17,.,TRBV28,TGTGCCAGCGCGATTTGGCTAGCGGGAGTATCCTACAATGAGCAGTTCTTC,CASAIWLAGVSYNEQFF
TRBJ1-2,.,13,.,TRBV10-3,TGTGCCATCAGTGAGCCCTGGGGGCAAGGCTACACCTTC,CAISEPWGQGYTF
TRBJ2-7,TRBD1,13,.,TRBV7-2,TGTGCCAGCAGACCGACAGGGGGCAACGAGCAGTACTTC,CASRPTGGNEQYF
TRBJ2-7,TRBD2,16,.,TRBV14,TGTGCCAGCAGCCTCTCGACTAGCGGGGTGTCCTACGAGCAGTACTTC,CASSLSTSGVSYEQYF
TRBJ1-5,.,16,.,TRBV6-1,TGTGCCAGCAGTGAGACAACGGACAGAACGAGTCAGCCCCAGCATTTT,CASSETTDRTSQPQHF
TRBJ2-7,.,13,.,TRBV28,TGTGCCAGCAGTGTCGGACTTAAGCACGAGCAGTACTTC,CASSVGLKHEQYF
TRBJ1-2,.,13,once,TRBV2,TGTGCCAGGAGGAAAAAGGGGTTCTGGGGCTACACCTTC,CARRKKGFWGYTF
TRBJ2-7,TRBD2,15,medium-sized,TRBV6-1,TGTGCCAGCAGCGGACTAGCGGGAACTTCCTACGAGCAGTACTTC,CASSGLAGTSYEQYF
TRBJ2-7,.,14,.,TRBV28,TGTGCCAGCAGGGGTCGCGACAGCCGCTACGAGCAGTACTTC,CASRGRDSRYEQYF
TRBJ2-2,.,13,.,TRBV25-1,TGTGCCAGCAGAGGAGGGGGCTCCGGGGAGCTGTTTTTT,CASRGGGSGELFF
TRBJ2-1,.,15,.,TRBV5-1,TGCGCCAGCAGCTTAGCCGGGGGTGGTTACAATGAGCAGTTCTTC,CASSLAGGGYNEQFF
TRBJ2-3,.,17,.,TRBV27,TGTGCCAGCAGCCCCCTCCCGGGACCCCTAGCACCAGATACGCAGTATTTT,CASSPLPGPLAPDTQYF
TRBJ1-1,.,12,.,TRBV7-9,TGTGCCAGCATGGCCGGGGGCACTGAAGCTTTCTTT,CASMAGGTEAFF
TRBJ2-3,TRBD2,19,.,TRBV28,TGTGCCAGCAGTTTATTTAGACTAGCGGGGTTGTCTAGCACAGATACGCAGTATTTT,CASSLFRLAGLSSTDTQYF
TRBJ1-4,.,15,.,TRBV11-2,TGTGCCAGCAGCTTACTTCGGGTGAGGGGCGAAAAACTGTTTTTT,CASSLLRVRGEKLFF
TRBJ2-1,TRBD1,16,.,TRBV7-2,TGTGCCAGCACCTATGGACCCAGGGGGCGCGGCAATGAGCAGTTCTTC,CASTYGPRGRGNEQFF
TRBJ2-3,.,15,few,TRBV9,TGTGCCAGCAGCGTAGACGGAATTAGCACAGATACGCAGTATTTT,CASSVDGISTDTQYF
TRBJ2-1,TRBD2,16,.,TRBV6-4,TGTGCCAGCAGTGAGTTCGGGACTAGCGGGAGTGCTGAGCAGTTCTTC,CASSEFGTSGSAEQFF
TRBJ1-4,.,13,medium-sized,TRBV6-1,TGTGCCAGCAGTGAACGGGCTGAGGAAAAACTGTTTTTT,CASSERAEEKLFF
TRBJ2-7,.,12,.,TRBV7-2,TGTGCCAGCAGCCCCTATTCCTACGAGCAGTACTTC,CASSPYSYEQYF
TRBJ2-1,.,13,.,TRBV4-1,TGCGCCAGCAGCCTCCGAGGGAGGAATGAGCAGTTCTTC,CASSLRGRNEQFF
TRBJ2-7,.,11,few,TRBV6-1,TGTGCCAGCACCTTGACCTACGAGCAGTACTTC,CASTLTYEQYF